The 3 T cell receptor beta chains given below trace back to one sample, sequenced in a study of brain metastases from non-small cell lung cancer. Here immunoSEQ multiplex PCR was the method, and the copy in TCRdb shows in-frame clones only, minus some. The sample lists around 4,200 clones; about nine tenths were seen once. Sequenced material: primary lung tumor tissue. The receptors shown here come from a donor over 35 with non-small cell lung cancer.

The CDR3 sequence is CASSLTLMSAYEQYF. The CDR3 DNA reads TGTGCCAGCAGCCTTACCCTGATGTCAGCCTACGAGCAGTACTTC. The chain carries TRBV3-1 (or the pseudogene TRBV3-2) and TRBJ2-7; no definite D call. Deletions cut 4 bases from V and 2 bases from J, with 15 bases between. The CDR3 has 15 residues. CDR1 and CDR2 (germline): LGHDT, YNNKEL (reference sequence).

The gene calls are TRBV28 and TRBJ2-2; D may be TRBD2 (5 bases). V was trimmed by 8 bases and J by 6 bases, leaving 10 bases between them. The CDR3 spans 12 residues. Germline-derived CDR1 and CDR2 are MDHEN and SYDVKM. The CDR3 bases are TGTGCCAGCTGGGCGGGCCCCGGGGAGCTGTTTTTT. Protein: CASWAGPGELFF.

CDR3 amino acids: CASSKGEADTIYF. The CDR3 coding sequence is TGTGCCAGCAGCAAAGGGGAGGCGGACACCATATATTTT. The V and J genes are TRBV21-1 and TRBJ1-3. TRBV21-1 is described as a pseudogene. The CDR3 runs to 13 residues.